This TCR beta chain was documented in a study of blood T cells in healthy people across ages. The authors ran a second PCR of 7 to 11 cycles using a sample-barcoded 5' primer and a J-beta primer mix. In TCRdb, the 5' RACE reads were re-called with MiXCR into one record per CDR3 protein. This repertoire shows roughly 790,000 distinct CDR3 sequences, approximately 43% found once; its top ten account for 20% to 25%. This clonotype was recorded only once. Its specificity is unknown. Study results and caveats: Aged donors had fewer naive CD4+ cells and lower diversity than long-lived donors.

This CDR3 has 16 amino acids. Trimming at V came to 6 bases and at J to 1 base, leaving 12 bases not matched to a gene. Germline V gene data show CDR1 as DFQATT and CDR2 as SNEGSKA (reference sequence). The sequenced material came from blood. The chain uses TRBV20-1 and TRBJ2-3; 8 bases align to TRBD2. This sequence originates from a woman aged 55-69 years in good health. The CDR3 here is CSARDQQRGRTDTQYF. In nucleotides, the CDR3 is TGCAGTGCGAGGGATCAGCAGCGGGGGCGCACAGATACGCAGTATTTT.